The 32 T cell receptor beta chains below were found in one sample sequenced in a study of cytomegalovirus exposure and HLA in healthy donors. The study ran its PCR with 60 Vbeta and 13 Jbeta primers. Profiling relied on immunoSEQ multiplex PCR, and the TCRdb table lists in-frame clones only, not all of them. The sample holds roughly 98,000 clones, about 74% seen once. Sequencing used PBMCs. The origin of the receptors is a female donor in good health and CMV-seronegative.

The chain carries TRBV6-1 and TRBJ2-7, with TRBD2 matching 13 bases. CDR3 length equals 15 residues. Germline trimming cut 4 bases from V and 4 bases from J; bases unmatched to any gene: 4. The V gene's germline CDR1 is MNHNS and CDR2 SASEGT. This chain's CDR3 is CASSGGLAGLYEQYF. The DNA for the CDR3 is TGTGCCAGCAGTGGGGGACTAGCGGGATTATACGAGCAGTACTTC.

V gene TRBV7-9 combines with J gene TRBJ2-7; maybe TRBD1 (5 bases). V lost 1 base to trimming and J lost 1 base, with 14 bases between them. Germline-derived CDR1 and CDR2 are SEHNR and FQNEAQ (reference sequence). The CDR3 covers 16 residues. The CDR3 region has the DNA TGTGCCAGCAGCTTAGAGGGGTCCACAAGATCCTACGAGCAGTACTTC. Amino acids: CASSLEGSTRSYEQYF.

A few counts support this clone. The chain employs TRBV9 and TRBJ1-1; 8 bases fit TRBD1. The CDR3 extends over 14 amino acids. J lost 6 bases, V lost 2 bases, and 6 bases had no gene match. Germline V gives CDR1 SGDLS, CDR2 YYNGEE. The CDR3 loop reads CASSVAGGASEAFF. CDR3 sequence (DNA): TGTGCCAGCAGCGTTGCAGGGGGCGCTTCTGAAGCTTTCTTT.

V gene TRBV14 combines with J gene TRBJ2-7; D is unresolved. The CDR3 covers 13 residues. Germline V gives CDR1 SGHDN, CDR2 FVKESK. V lost 1 base and J 3 bases, leaving 7 bases between the germline ends. The CDR3, as DNA: TGTGCCAGCAGCCAAGTGGGCGTCTACGAGCAGTACTTC. Translated: CASSQVGVYEQYF.

In its sample, this clone was seen a few times. V usage is TRBV4-1 and J usage is TRBJ2-3; possible D gene TRBD2, 6 bases. CDR3 length equals 17 residues. The V gene lost 0 bases and the J gene lost 6 bases, with 19 bases spanning the gap. In germline, CDR1 is MGHRA, CDR2 YSYEKL. CDR3 in amino acids: CASSQDLRLGGFDTQYF. The CDR3 DNA is TGCGCCAGCAGCCAAGATTTGAGATTAGGAGGGTTCGATACGCAGTATTTT.

In its sample, this clone was seen a few times. This chain connects TRBV11-2 to TRBJ2-1; 9 bases agree with TRBD2. The CDR3 covers 16 residues. V lost 5 bases and J lost 2; bases outside the gene matches: 7. CDR1 is SGHAT, CDR2 FQNNGV, per germline. The CDR3: CASSQVAGVTYNEQFF. CDR3 sequence (DNA): TGTGCCAGCAGCCAAGTAGCGGGAGTCACCTACAATGAGCAGTTCTTC.

The rearrangement joins TRBV4-2 to TRBJ2-2, with 9 bases identical to TRBD2. Germline-derived CDR1 and CDR2 are LGHNA and YNFKEQ. With 4 bases clipped from V and 0 bases from J, the junction kept 9 bases outside the gene matches. The CDR3 is 18 amino acids. Here the CDR3 DNA reads TGTGCCAGCAGCCCCCTAGCGGGAAACAAAGCGAACACCGGGGAGCTGTTTTTT. Translated: CASSPLAGNKANTGELFF.

The chain employs TRBV5-1 and TRBJ2-5; a weak D match, TRBD2 (5 bases). CDR3 length: 12 residues. V was clipped by 2 bases and J by 5 bases, with 7 bases between them. From germline, CDR1 is SGHRS and CDR2 YFSETQ. CDR3 bases: TGCGCCAGCAGCTTCCCGGGGGAGACCCAGTACTTC. It is translated as CASSFPGETQYF.

The chain is built from TRBV7-2 and TRBJ2-1, with D possibly TRBD2 on 7 matching bases. This CDR3 has 17 residues. The germline CDR1 and CDR2 sequences are SGHTA and FQGNSA. V lost 2 bases and J lost 7, with 21 bases in between. CDR3 amino acids: CASSLLGGGFTGNEQFF. The DNA for the CDR3 is TGTGCCAGCAGCTTATTGGGGGGAGGGTTCACAGGGAATGAGCAGTTCTTC.

The rearrangement uses TRBV19 and TRBJ2-2; TRBD2 might be the D (5 bases). The CDR3 consists of 13 residues. Germline CDR1 LNHDA, CDR2 SQIVND (reference sequence). V was trimmed by 7 bases and J by 5 bases, leaving 11 bases between them. CDR3 sequence: CASTYLATGELFF. As DNA, the CDR3 is TGTGCCAGTACCTATTTAGCGACCGGGGAGCTGTTTTTT.

The chain uses TRBV5-6 and TRBJ1-5; a weak D match, TRBD1 (5 bases). The CDR3 contains 14 residues. V gave up 6 bases and J gave up 2 bases, with 12 bases separating them. CDR1 is SGHDT, CDR2 YYEEEE, per germline. The CDR3 coding sequence is TGTGCCAGCACCACTTGGGGGGGCAATCAGCCCCAGCATTTT. Protein: CASTTWGGNQPQHF. Filled out from reference TRBV5-6 and TRBJ1-5, the complete variable domain reads DAGVTQSPTHLIKTRGQQVTLRCSPKSGHDTVSWYQQALGQGPQFIFQYYEEEERQRGNFPDRFSGHQFPNYSSELNVNALLLGDSALYLCASTTWGGNQPQHFGDGTRLSIL.

This chain links TRBV6-1 with TRBJ1-1, with TRBD1 matching over 8 bases. Germline assignment: CDR1 MNHNS and CDR2 SASEGT. J lost 1 base, V lost 6 bases, and 1 base had no gene match. CDR3 length equals 13 residues. The CDR3 protein is CASRDRENTEAFF. CDR3 bases: TGTGCCAGCAGGGACAGGGAGAACACTGAAGCTTTCTTT.

This clone was counted only a few times. This chain links TRBV5-1 with TRBJ2-3; TRBD2 might be the D (6 bases). CDR3 length: 16 amino acids. The V gene's germline CDR1 is SGHRS and CDR2 YFSETQ. The V and J ends lost 2 bases and 3 bases respectively, with 16 bases between them. DNA of the CDR3: TGCGCCAGCAGCTTCCCATCCGGGGGTAAGACAGATACGCAGTATTTT. This sequence encodes CASSFPSGGKTDTQYF.

The chain recombines TRBV27 with TRBJ2-1; 7 nucleotides match TRBD1. This CDR3 has 16 residues. The ends lost 5 bases at V and 4 bases at J; junction bases unmatched: 11. Per germline, CDR1 MNHEY and CDR2 SMNVEV (reference sequence). The CDR3 bases are TGTGCCAGCAGTCATCAAACAGGGGATGGGTACAATGAGCAGTTCTTC. Translation gives CASSHQTGDGYNEQFF.

V usage is TRBV7-2 and J usage is TRBJ2-7; 9 nucleotides line up with TRBD1. V was clipped by 6 bases and J by 3 bases; unmatched bases: 9. The CDR3 consists of 15 residues. Germline CDR1 is SGHTA and CDR2 is FQGNSA. Here the CDR3 reads CASRSPGTGFYEQYF. The CDR3 nucleotides read TGTGCCAGCAGATCCCCCGGGACAGGGTTCTACGAGCAGTACTTC.

This chain uses TRBV15 with TRBJ1-4; 10 positions match TRBD1. Germline V gene sequence: CDR1 LNHNV, CDR2 YYDKDF (reference sequence). Trimming took 8 bases from V and 5 from J; bases not matched to a gene: 8. CDR3 length equals 15 residues. CDR3 residues: CATLNRDRGNEKLFF. In DNA, the CDR3 is TGTGCCACCCTAAACCGGGACAGGGGAAATGAAAAACTGTTTTTT. The variable domain in full, completed from reference TRBV15 and TRBJ1-4, reads DAMVIQNPRYQVTQFGKPVTLSCSQTLNHNVMYWYQQKSSQAPKLLFHYYDKDFNNEADTPDNFQSRRPNTSFCFLDIRSPGLGDTAMYLCATLNRDRGNEKLFFGSGTQLSVL.

The chain recombines TRBV6-5 with TRBJ2-3; 7 bases are shared with TRBD1. Germline V gene lookup returns CDR1 MNHEY and CDR2 SVGAGI. The length of the CDR3 is 14 residues. The trim removed 4 bases at V and 2 bases at J, leaving 3 bases unmatched. The CDR3 sequence: CASSSGTVTDTQYF. CDR3 in DNA: TGTGCCAGCAGTTCCGGGACAGTCACAGATACGCAGTATTTT.

The rearrangement uses TRBV18 and TRBJ2-7; D call uncertain. The germline V gene encodes CDR1 KGHSH and CDR2 LQKENI. V lost 2 bases and J lost 5, with 10 bases in between. The CDR3 totals 13 residues. The CDR3 sequence: CASSPINADEQYF. CDR3 in DNA: TGTGCCAGCTCACCAATAAATGCGGACGAGCAGTACTTC. Full variable domain (rest looked up from reference TRBV18 and TRBJ2-7): NAGVMQNPRHLVRRRGQEARLRCSPMKGHSHVYWYRQLPEEGLKFMVYLQKENIIDESGMPKERFSAEFPKEGPSILRIQQVVRGDSAAYFCASSPINADEQYFGPGTRLTVT.

This rearrangement joins TRBV2 to TRBJ1-1; TRBD1 matches at 7 bases. This CDR3 has 14 residues. J was trimmed by 7 bases and V by 6 bases; bases with no gene match: 11. Looked up from germline, CDR1 is SNHLY and CDR2 is FYNNEI. For the CDR3, the DNA is TGTGCCAGCAGGGCTTCGGGACAGCCTTTTGAAGCTTTCTTT. As protein: CASRASGQPFEAFF. Using reference TRBV2 and TRBJ1-1 for the parts outside the CDR3, the full variable domain is EPEVTQTPSHQVTQMGQEVILRCVPISNHLYFYWYRQILGQKVEFLVSFYNNEISEKSEIFDDQFSVERPDGSNFTLKIRSTKLEDSAMYFCASRASGQPFEAFFGQGTRLTVV.

This chain uses TRBV10-3 with TRBJ2-7; tentative D call: TRBD1 (6 bases). Germline V gene sequence: CDR1 ENHRY, CDR2 SYGVKD. Trimming took off 8 bases at V and 9 bases at J, with 17 bases between the two ends. CDR3 length: 12 residues. The CDR3 loop reads CAISAGEKGQYF. DNA of the CDR3: TGTGCCATCTCGGCAGGGGAAAAAGGGCAGTACTTC.

The chain carries TRBV19 and TRBJ1-4, with D maybe TRBD1 (5 bases). The CDR3 covers 13 residues. Germline lookup yields CDR1 LNHDA and CDR2 SQIVND (reference sequence). The V gene lost 5 bases and the J gene lost 6 bases, with 10 bases spanning the gap. The CDR3 here is CASSSQGDEKLFF. In DNA, the CDR3 is TGTGCCAGTAGTTCTCAGGGTGATGAAAAACTGTTTTTT.

The chain links TRBV13 to TRBJ1-1; TRBD1 might be the D (6 bases). The CDR3 has 13 amino acids. Germline CDR1 and CDR2: PRHDT and FYEKMQ (reference sequence). V was clipped by 7 bases and J by 3 bases, with 12 bases between them. The CDR3 loop is CASTLGGYTEAFF. The DNA for the CDR3 is TGTGCCAGCACTCTAGGGGGATACACTGAAGCTTTCTTT.

V is TRBV2 and J is TRBJ2-4; a weak D match, TRBD1 (6 bases). Trimming took 6 bases from V and 1 from J, leaving 10 bases between them. The CDR3 totals 14 residues. Germline V gene lookup returns CDR1 SNHLY and CDR2 FYNNEI. The DNA of the CDR3 is TGTGCCAGCAGGGACAGTCGGGCCAAAAACATTCAGTACTTC. It yields the protein CASRDSRAKNIQYF.

The chain joins TRBV25-1 to TRBJ2-1; D perhaps matches TRBD1 (6 bases). V lost 6 bases and J 7 bases, leaving 16 bases between the germline ends. Germline CDR1 and CDR2: MGHDK and SYGVNS. The CDR3 loop spans 14 amino acids. The CDR3 bases are TGTGCCAGCAGCCGCCGAACAGGGAATAATGAGCAGTTCTTC. It encodes CASSRRTGNNEQFF.

This clone has more than one count but fewer than ten. The CDR3 DNA reads as TGTGCCAGCAGCTTAGTCGGGACAGGGGATTGGCAGTACTTC. It yields the protein CASSLVGTGDWQYF. The V call is TRBV11-2, the J call TRBJ2-7; 10 nucleotides agree with TRBD1. J lost 9 bases, V lost 1 base, and 6 bases had no gene match. Per the germline V gene, CDR1 is SGHAT and CDR2 is FQNNGV. The CDR3 is 14 residues long.

J is TRBJ2-2 and V is TRBV28, with 10 bases that match TRBD2. This CDR3 spans 18 amino acids. Germline loops: CDR1 MDHEN, CDR2 SYDVKM. J was trimmed by 1 base and V by 3 bases; bases with no gene match: 8. CDR3 residues: CASSFPRLAGKNTGELFF. In DNA, the CDR3 is TGTGCCAGCAGTTTCCCCCGACTAGCGGGCAAGAACACCGGGGAGCTGTTTTTT.

This chain connects TRBV7-9 to TRBJ1-4, with 7 bases that match TRBD1. The V gene end was trimmed by 3 bases and the J gene end by 4 bases; junction bases not matched to a gene: 2. Germline V gives CDR1 SEHNR, CDR2 FQNEAQ (reference sequence). The CDR3 loop spans 14 amino acids. The CDR3: CASSLDRLNEKLFF. CDR3 DNA: TGTGCCAGCAGCTTGGACAGGCTTAATGAAAAACTGTTTTTT. The entire variable domain, with the rest obtained from reference TRBV7-9 and TRBJ1-4, is as follows: DTGVSQNPRHKITKRGQNVTFRCDPISEHNRLYWYRQTLGQGPEFLTYFQNEAQLEKSRLLSDRFSAERPKGSFSTLEIQRTEQGDSAMYLCASSLDRLNEKLFFGSGTQLSVL.

The rearrangement uses TRBV2 and TRBJ1-4; 9 nucleotides match TRBD1. The trim removed 7 bases at V and 3 bases at J, leaving 15 bases unmatched. This CDR3 has 18 amino acids. The germline V gene encodes CDR1 SNHLY and CDR2 FYNNEI. DNA of the CDR3: TGTGCCAGCAATCGGCGCATCGCACAGGGGGCGGCTAATGAAAAACTGTTTTTT. Protein: CASNRRIAQGAANEKLFF.

This clone was recorded only once. V and J are TRBV5-1 and TRBJ1-4; 8 positions agree with TRBD1. Looked up from germline, CDR1 is SGHRS and CDR2 is YFSETQ. This CDR3 has 15 residues. Losses at the gene ends were 4 bases for V and 4 bases for J; bases not matched to a gene: 6. The CDR3 sequence: CASSPDRGLNEKLFF. CDR3 nucleotide sequence: TGCGCCAGCAGCCCCGACAGGGGTCTTAATGAAAAACTGTTTTTT.

J is TRBJ2-7 and V is TRBV18, with 8 positions matching TRBD1. The CDR3 is 17 amino acids. Germline CDR1 is KGHSH and CDR2 is LQKENI. Losses at the gene ends were 3 bases for V and 2 bases for J; bases not matched to a gene: 12. The chain's CDR3 is CASSPTGSGTGTYEQYF. The CDR3 DNA follows: TGTGCCAGCTCACCCACCGGCTCCGGGACAGGCACCTACGAGCAGTACTTC.

V gene TRBV5-1 combines with J gene TRBJ1-1; no definite D call. The V gene's germline CDR1 is SGHRS and CDR2 YFSETQ. The CDR3 loop spans 15 amino acids. V lost 4 bases, J lost 0 bases, and 13 bases lay in between. The CDR3 nucleotides read TGCGCCAGCAGCACTACCGAATCAATGAACACTGAAGCTTTCTTT. Its protein is CASSTTESMNTEAFF.

This clone showed up just a few times. The chain uses TRBV30 and TRBJ1-1, with no clear D. Germline values: CDR1 GTSNPN, CDR2 SVGIG (reference sequence). The CDR3 covers 14 residues. V lost 5 bases, J lost 2 bases, and 15 bases lay in between. CDR3 sequence (DNA): TGTGCCTGGGCCCCCCGCGCGTTTAACACTGAAGCTTTCTTT. Amino acids: CAWAPRAFNTEAFF.